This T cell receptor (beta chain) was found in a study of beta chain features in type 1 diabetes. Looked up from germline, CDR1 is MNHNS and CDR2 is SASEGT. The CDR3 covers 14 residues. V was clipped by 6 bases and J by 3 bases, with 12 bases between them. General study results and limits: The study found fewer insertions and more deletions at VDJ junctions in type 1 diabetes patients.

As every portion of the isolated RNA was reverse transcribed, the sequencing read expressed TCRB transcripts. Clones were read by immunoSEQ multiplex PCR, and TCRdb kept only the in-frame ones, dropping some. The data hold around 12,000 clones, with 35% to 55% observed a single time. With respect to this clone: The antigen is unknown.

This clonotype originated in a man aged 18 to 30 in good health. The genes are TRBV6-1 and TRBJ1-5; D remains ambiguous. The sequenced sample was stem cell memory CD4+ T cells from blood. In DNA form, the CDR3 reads TGTGCCAGCAGCGAGAGAGGAGACAATCAGCCCCAGCATTTT. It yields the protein CASSERGDNQPQHF.